Sequencing of this T cell receptor beta chain was carried out in a study of blood T cells in healthy people across ages. This CDR3 comprises 17 residues. Looked up from germline, CDR1 is SNHLY and CDR2 is FYNNEI. V gave up 7 bases and J gave up 0 bases; unmatched junction bases: 10. Extracted total RNA amounted to at least 5 micrograms for each sample. Together with a sample-barcoded 5' primer, a J-beta primer mix was included in a second PCR lasting roughly 6 to 12 cycles. The yield of each sample was at least 2.5 million CDR3-containing paired-end reads. From the 5' RACE reads, TCRdb called clonotypes with MiXCR, one entry per CDR3 protein. This repertoire shows 750,000 to 850,000 distinct CDR3 sequences, 25% found once; its top ten account for under 4.5%. These data also formed part of another study, on T cells of mothers and their children. From that paper: Over 9.5 million reads per mother and roughly 3 million per child were obtained. Slightly higher overlap, not significant, was seen in related mother-child pairs than in unrelated pairs.

This TCR came from a boy younger than 18 in good health. Source material: blood. This chain links TRBV2 with TRBJ2-3, with 10 nucleotides matching TRBD2. The CDR3 coding sequence is TGTGCCAGCAAGACTAGCGGGCCAGCTCTTAGCACAGATACGCAGTATTTT. As protein: CASKTSGPALSTDTQYF.